The 23 T cell receptor beta chains presented below share a single source sample, sequenced in a study of metastatic and nonmetastatic thyroid tumors (dated by TCRdb to the early 2020s). No treatment had been received by any patient before thyroid surgery. Receptor amplification or capture employed PCR. Sequencing instrument: Illumina HiSeq 4000. TCRdb ran its own pipeline on the public reads, namely fastp trimming at Q25 and MiXCR clone calling, and kept in-frame beta chains. The sample includes 11,000 to 15,000 clones, with around 3.6% observed a single time. About 25% of the sample goes to the ten largest clones. Sequencing used tumor tissue. The receptors stem from a female donor with papillary thyroid cancer or a benign thyroid nodule (not recorded which). Some clones in this sample may be carry-over from other donors' samples.

V and J are TRBV7-9 and TRBJ2-7, with TRBD1 identical over 7 bases. This CDR3 contains 14 residues. Trimming cost V 1 base and J 1 base; bases outside gene matches: 1. CDR1 is SEHNR and CDR2 is FQNEAQ in the germline V gene (reference sequence). The DNA for the CDR3 is TGTGCCAGCAGCTTAGACAGGGGTTCCTACGAGCAGTACTTC. It yields the protein CASSLDRGSYEQYF.

This clone is labeled as medium-sized. V gene TRBV19 combines with J gene TRBJ1-6; D is ambiguous. The CDR3 extends over 14 amino acids. In germline, CDR1 is LNHDA, CDR2 SQIVND (reference sequence). V gave up 3 bases and J gave up 7 bases, with 10 bases separating them. CDR3 loop: CASSIKVENSPLHF. The CDR3 DNA reads TGTGCCAGTAGTATTAAGGTGGAGAATTCACCCCTCCACTTT.

The V call is TRBV30, the J call TRBJ2-1; D gene ambiguous. CDR1 and CDR2 (germline): GTSNPN, SVGIG (reference sequence). Deletions cut 0 bases from V and 2 bases from J, with 2 bases between. The CDR3 contains 12 residues. The CDR3 DNA sequence: TGTGCCTGGAGTGTGGCCTACAATGAGCAGTTCTTC. This sequence encodes CAWSVAYNEQFF.

The chain joins TRBV6-4 to TRBJ2-1; TRBD2 agrees at 8 bases. Germline loops: CDR1 MRHNA, CDR2 SNTAGT. With 2 bases clipped from V and 7 bases from J, the junction kept 10 bases outside the gene matches. CDR3 length: 16 residues. CDR3 in DNA: TGTGCCAGCAGTGACGAACCGGGACTAGGAATGAATGAGCAGTTCTTC. Its translation is CASSDEPGLGMNEQFF.

The CDR3 bases are TGTGCCAGCAGTTACGATCCCGGACGGACAGGGGGCAATAATTCACCCCTCCACTTT. Its protein product is CASSYDPGRTGGNNSPLHF. V usage is TRBV6-9 and J usage is TRBJ1-6, with TRBD1 matching 11 bases. The CDR3 has 19 amino acids. V gave up 3 bases and J gave up 5 bases; unmatched junction bases: 12. The germline V gene encodes CDR1 MNHGY and CDR2 SVAAGI.

The V gene is TRBV6-2 or TRBV6-3, the J gene TRBJ1-5; TRBD1 is a possible D gene (6 bases). The CDR3 sequence is 13 residues long. The V end lost 6 bases, the J end lost 4 bases, and 10 bases lay between the germline ends. Germline values: CDR1 MNHEY, CDR2 SVGEGT. The CDR3 spells CASSRQANQPQHF. CDR3 in DNA: TGTGCCAGCAGCCGACAGGCAAATCAGCCCCAGCATTTT.

This clone was picked up a small number of times. The chain combines TRBV7-2 with TRBJ1-5; D remains unclear. The CDR3 runs to 13 residues. CDR1 and CDR2 (germline): SGHTA, FQGNSA. Trimming removed 0 bases from V and 7 bases from J, with 7 bases in between. CDR3 residues: CASSLAQEQPQHF. For the CDR3, the DNA is TGTGCCAGCAGCTTAGCGCAGGAGCAGCCCCAGCATTTT.

Of note for this clone: A read error may account for a junction end that differs from germline. This rearrangement joins TRBV11-3 to TRBJ1-2; D not certain. CDR1 SGHNT and CDR2 YENEEA come from the germline V gene. The CDR3 totals 12 residues. The CDR3 sequence: CASSLLWGWPNF. The CDR3 nucleotides read TGTGCCAGCAGCTTACTGTGGGGTTGGCCGAACTTC.

The V gene is TRBV3-1, the J gene TRBJ1-1; D is unclear. This CDR3 is 13 amino acids long. Trimming left V 1 base short and J 6 bases short, with 9 bases between. Germline CDR1 is LGHDT and CDR2 is YNNKEL (reference sequence). CDR3 nucleotide sequence: TGTGCCAGCAGCCAAGTGAGGCAGGCTGAAGCTTTCTTT. This sequence encodes CASSQVRQAEAFF.

This clone was seen a handful of times. The rearrangement links TRBV2 to TRBJ1-5; D remains unclear. CDR1 and CDR2 from the germline V gene are SNHLY and FYNNEI. This CDR3 is built from 12 residues. The V end lost 9 bases, the J end lost 5 bases, and 11 bases lay between the germline ends. CDR3 coding DNA: TGTGCCAGTAGGGTAAGCCATCAGCCCCAGCATTTT. Translating gives CASRVSHQPQHF.

The chain employs TRBV30 and TRBJ2-5; maybe TRBD2 (6 bases). This CDR3 spans 14 amino acids. V was pared by 0 bases and J by 3 bases, with 11 bases between. Looked up from germline, CDR1 is GTSNPN and CDR2 is SVGIG (reference sequence). CDR3 sequence (DNA): TGTGCCTGGAGTGTAGGGTCGGGGGAAGAGACCCAGTACTTC. It yields the protein CAWSVGSGEETQYF. Full variable domain (rest looked up from reference TRBV30 and TRBJ2-5): SQTIHQWPATLVQPVGSPLSLECTVEGTSNPNLYWYRQAAGRGLQLLFYSVGIGQISSEVPQNLSASRPQDRQFILSSKKLLLSDSGFYLCAWSVGSGEETQYFGPGTRLLVL.

This clone was seen more than once but under ten times. The V gene is TRBV6-1, the J gene TRBJ1-5; 8 bases are a match to TRBD1. The V and J ends lost 7 bases and 0 bases, in that order; junction bases with no gene match: 5. CDR3 length: 15 amino acids. In germline, CDR1 is MNHNS, CDR2 SASEGT. The CDR3 bases are TGTGCCAGCACAGGGGGCCCGTATAGCAATCAGCCCCAGCATTTT. Encoded protein: CASTGGPYSNQPQHF.

This clone was found a few times. CDR3 residues: CASSYSTGRNYEQYF. The DNA of the CDR3 is TGTGCCAGCAGTTACTCGACCGGGAGGAACTACGAGCAGTACTTC. The V call is TRBV6-5, the J call TRBJ2-7, with TRBD2 matching over 7 bases. V was clipped by 0 bases and J by 3 bases; unmatched bases: 5. Germline V gives CDR1 MNHEY, CDR2 SVGAGI. This CDR3 contains 15 residues.

This clone was found a few times. V usage is TRBV6-1 and J usage is TRBJ2-2; D is possibly TRBD2 (6 bases). Per germline, CDR1 MNHNS and CDR2 SASEGT. Trimming cost V 6 bases and J 4 bases, with 18 bases left between them. This CDR3 region has 16 residues. Written as DNA, the CDR3 is TGTGCCAGCAGCTTTGTAAGGACTATCATCACCGGGGAGCTGTTTTTT. It is translated as CASSFVRTIITGELFF.

This rearrangement joins TRBV19 to TRBJ1-3, with 10 bases lining up with TRBD1. Looked up from germline, CDR1 is LNHDA and CDR2 is SQIVND (reference sequence). Losses at the gene ends were 4 bases for V and 6 bases for J; bases not matched to a gene: 6. This CDR3 is 15 amino acids long. This CDR3 reads CASSNPGQGVNTIYF. The CDR3 coding sequence is TGTGCCAGTAGTAACCCCGGACAGGGGGTAAACACCATATATTTT.

The gene calls are TRBV5-5 and TRBJ1-1, with unresolved D. The germline V gene has CDR1 SGHKS and CDR2 YYEKEE (reference sequence). The CDR3 extends over 11 amino acids. V dropped 5 bases and J dropped 5 bases, with 7 bases sitting between them. Here the CDR3 reads CASSFGTEAFF. CDR3 nucleotides: TGTGCCAGCAGTTTCGGGACTGAAGCTTTCTTT. Using reference TRBV5-5 and TRBJ1-1 for the parts outside the CDR3, the full variable domain is DAGVTQSPTHLIKTRGQQVTLRCSPISGHKSVSWYQQVLGQGPQFIFQYYEKEERGRGNFPDRFSARQFPNYSSELNVNALLLGDSALYLCASSFGTEAFFGQGTRLTVV.

The rearrangement joins TRBV12-3 or TRBV12-4 to TRBJ1-1; no clear D. V was shortened by 3 bases and J by 8 bases, with 7 bases between the two germline ends. The CDR3 length is 11 residues. In nucleotides, the CDR3 is TGTGCCAGCAGTTTCTGGGCGGAAGCTTTCTTT. It specifies CASSFWAEAFF.

The chain links TRBV30 to TRBJ2-7, with 8 bases that match TRBD1. The germline gives CDR1 GTSNPN, CDR2 SVGIG (reference sequence). This CDR3 comprises 15 residues. Trimming took 3 bases from V and 1 from J; bases not matched to a gene: 8. This CDR3 is CAWSVTGTGSYEQYF. CDR3 nucleotide sequence: TGTGCCTGGAGCGTTACCGGGACAGGTTCCTACGAGCAGTACTTC.

The chain joins TRBV12-3 or TRBV12-4 to TRBJ2-2; D might be TRBD1 (6 bases). Trimming pared 4 bases from V and 5 bases from J, leaving 11 bases between. The CDR3 is 14 amino acids. The CDR3 reads CASSWVQGTGELFF. The CDR3 coding sequence is TGTGCCAGCAGTTGGGTTCAGGGGACCGGGGAGCTGTTTTTT.

A few counts support this clone. J is TRBJ2-7 and V is TRBV27; 7 bases are a match to TRBD2. CDR1 and CDR2 from the germline V gene are MNHEY and SMNVEV (reference sequence). Trimming removed 7 bases from V and 8 bases from J; junction bases left unmatched: 8. The CDR3 totals 12 residues. CDR3 bases: TGTGCCAGCAAGCGGGGCACCGAGCAGCAGTACTTC. This encodes CASKRGTEQQYF.

CDR3 in DNA: TGTGCCAGCAGTTACCCAACAAAAAGGACAGGGGCCTACGAGCAGTACTTC. Its protein product is CASSYPTKRTGAYEQYF. The chain uses TRBV6-5 and TRBJ2-7, with TRBD1 identical over 9 bases. This CDR3 region has 17 residues. Germline V gene sequence: CDR1 MNHEY, CDR2 SVGAGI. V trimming: 2 bases; J trimming: 2 bases; junction bases outside the gene matches: 10.

The chain couples TRBV6-1 to TRBJ1-2, with a weak D call TRBD1 (5 bases). Germline CDR1 and CDR2: MNHNS and SASEGT. This CDR3 contains 15 residues. Deletions cut 1 base from V and 2 bases from J, with 11 bases between. CDR3 protein: CASSEGAGWNYGYTF. The CDR3 DNA sequence: TGTGCCAGCAGTGAAGGGGCAGGGTGGAACTATGGCTACACCTTC.

This clone appeared a few times. V usage is TRBV6-2 or TRBV6-3 and J usage is TRBJ2-1, with 13 bases matching TRBD2. Germline V lookup: CDR1 MNHEY, CDR2 SVGEGT. Trimming cost V 6 bases and J 10 bases; bases outside gene matches: 12. The CDR3 extends over 16 amino acids. The chain's CDR3 is CASSLLAGGLNVEQFF. CDR3 DNA sequence: TGTGCCAGCAGCTTACTAGCGGGAGGGCTTAATGTCGAGCAGTTCTTC.